This T cell receptor (beta chain) was captured by sequencing in a study of breast tumors, draining lymph nodes, adjacent tissues (dated by TCRdb to 2015 to 2016). About the investigation overall: TCR beta repertoires were compared across tumor, adjacent nontumor tissue and axillary lymph nodes obtained from breast cancer patients. The study aimed to assess the relationships and possible T-cell exchange between tumor, surrounding tissue and draining lymph node repertoires in human breast cancer. Overall results and qualifications from the work: In luminal-like breast cancer, tumor and nontumor tissue repertoires resembled each other significantly more than in basal-like breast cancer. The conclusion that tumor T cells originate in lymph nodes was framed as consistent with a hypothesis rather than directly demonstrated. Tumor T-cell repertoires showed less diversity than lymph node repertoires and more diversity than nontumor tissue repertoires, and tumor T-cell repertoires showed preferential V and J gene usage. The data were considered consistent with the idea that most tumor T cells come from the lymph node and then expand in tumor tissue.

Lymph node samples were obtained from the axillary draining lymph nodes of breast cancer patients. The reads were generated on an Illumina HiSeq 2000. TCR beta chain libraries were generated through multiplex PCR amplification. The amplified TCR beta chain products were analyzed by high-throughput sequencing. Using fastp at Q25 and MiXCR, TCRdb reprocessed the public reads and kept productive beta chains. A single entry per CDR3 protein holds the most common genes and DNA from its merged rows. For this sample the table gives about 140,000 distinct CDR3 sequences, of which 20% to 25% were detected only once. The ten largest account for just over 2.5% of the sample. This clonotype was detected ten times or more. There is no known antigen for this receptor. No per-base quality is available; no much larger clone lies one base away. V lost 5 bases and J lost 0 bases; the stretch between them is 13 bases long. The CDR1 and CDR2 encoded by the germline V gene (reference sequence) are SEHNR and FQNEAQ. Taken from cysteine to phenylalanine, the CDR3 has 16 residues. Solely the CDR3 DNA is kept, with 48 bases framed from the first base.

Material for sequencing was axillary lymph node tissue. Rearrangement joined TRBV7-9 to TRBJ1-4; the D gene is not confidently resolved. The sequence was collected from a female donor with breast cancer. Some clones in this sample may be carry-over from other donors' samples. The nucleotides read TGTGCCAGCAGCCTATTGGACGGATCAACTAATGAAAAACTGTTTTTT. Translated, it gives CASSLLDGSTNEKLFF.